This TCR beta chain was documented in a study of shared clonotypes between healthy human individuals. Produced via immunoSEQ multiplex PCR; TCRdb's table is partial and in-frame only. The data contain approximately 940,000 clones, more than 75% of them singletons. Turning to this clone: The target antigen is unknown.

CDR3 length: 15 amino acids. V dropped 3 bases and J dropped 10 bases, with 21 bases sitting between them. From germline, CDR1 is ENHRY and CDR2 SYGVKD. Study-level results: All-four-donor shared clonotypes had higher generation probabilities than non-shared clonotypes did.

The sample consisted of memory CD4+ T cells sorted from blood. Noted subset: CD45RA-negative fraction. The rearrangement joins TRBV10-3 to TRBJ1-1, with D possibly matching TRBD1 (5 bases). This TCR was recovered from a man younger than 35 in good health. The CDR3 nucleotides are TGTGCCATCAGTGACCCCGGGGCCTTGGAGAGGGGAGCTTTCTTT. This encodes CAISDPGALERGAFF.